These 18 T cell receptor beta chains were all obtained from the same sample, sequenced in a study of identifying expanded T cells in peripheral blood. Produced via immunoSEQ multiplex PCR; TCRdb's table is partial and in-frame only. The sample lists fewer than 60,000 clones, around 82% occurring once. The sample taken for sequencing was blood. Receptors were obtained from a person aged 18 to 75 in good health.

This chain uses TRBV4-1 with TRBJ1-2; the D gene is possibly TRBD1 (5 bases). In germline, CDR1 is MGHRA, CDR2 YSYEKL. Trimming left V 4 bases short and J 6 bases short, with 12 bases between. The CDR3 totals 13 residues. CDR3 residues: CASSPRGGDGYTF. CDR3 nucleotide sequence: TGCGCCAGCAGCCCTCGGGGCGGGGATGGCTACACCTTC.

Relative to its sample, this clone is medium-sized. The chain recombines TRBV6-1 with TRBJ1-2, with D unclear. Germline CDR1 MNHNS, CDR2 SASEGT. The V end lost 2 bases, the J end lost 7 bases, and 14 bases lay between the germline ends. This CDR3 region has 14 residues. The CDR3 region has the DNA TGTGCCAGCAGTGAATCTCAACAGTTAGGTGGCTACACCTTC. Translated: CASSESQQLGGYTF.

The chain carries TRBV19 and TRBJ2-7; D perhaps matches TRBD2 (5 bases). Germline V gene lookup returns CDR1 LNHDA and CDR2 SQIVND (reference sequence). This CDR3 comprises 13 residues. The germline V and J ends were trimmed by 1 base and 2 bases, with 6 bases remaining between them. This CDR3 is CASSIASTYEQYF. Here the CDR3 DNA reads TGTGCCAGTAGTATAGCTAGCACCTACGAGCAGTACTTC.

The chain employs TRBV7-8 and TRBJ2-6; tentatively, D is TRBD1 (6 bases). With 2 bases removed from V and 0 bases from J, the gap between germline ends came to 14 bases. CDR1 SGHVS and CDR2 FQNEAQ come from the germline V gene. This CDR3 is 18 amino acids long. The chain's CDR3 is CASSLSQGLRSGANVLTF. In DNA, the CDR3 is TGTGCCAGCAGCTTATCACAGGGTCTCCGCTCTGGGGCCAACGTCCTGACTTTC.

The rearrangement uses TRBV10-2 and TRBJ2-5, with unresolved D. Trimming removed 3 bases from V and 5 bases from J, with 10 bases in between. Germline V CDR1 and CDR2: WSHSY, SAAADI. The CDR3 has 13 amino acids. CDR3 protein: CASSEIPRETQYF. CDR3 coding DNA: TGCGCCAGCAGTGAAATCCCCCGGGAGACCCAGTACTTC.

V gene TRBV6-5 combines with J gene TRBJ1-3; a weak D match, TRBD1 (6 bases). CDR3 length: 15 residues. Germline CDR1 is MNHEY and CDR2 is SVGAGI. V lost 0 bases and J lost 4, with 10 bases in between. DNA for the CDR3: TGTGCCAGCAGTTACTCACAGGGATCCGGAAACACCATATATTTT. Amino acids: CASSYSQGSGNTIYF.

The chain has TRBV6-1 and TRBJ1-4; 7 bases agree with TRBD1. With V trimmed by 7 bases and J by 0 bases, 2 bases remained unmatched. This CDR3 region has 14 residues. Germline CDR1 and CDR2: MNHNS and SASEGT. CDR3: CASKQGTTNEKLFF. CDR3 DNA sequence: TGTGCCAGCAAACAGGGGACAACTAATGAAAAACTGTTTTTT.

The chain recombines TRBV6-5 with TRBJ2-7; 8 nucleotides align to TRBD2. V lost 9 bases, J lost 3 bases, and 10 bases stayed unmatched. The CDR3 covers 14 residues. Germline loops: CDR1 MNHEY, CDR2 SVGAGI. CDR3 coding DNA: TGTGCCAGTTCTGATAGCGGGAAAGTCTACGAGCAGTACTTC. Its protein product is CASSDSGKVYEQYF.

The rearrangement uses TRBV7-2 and TRBJ2-4; no definite D call. CDR1 SGHTA and CDR2 FQGNSA come from the germline V gene. This CDR3 comprises 16 residues. Trimming removed 5 bases at V and 3 bases at J, with 17 bases between. DNA of the CDR3: TGTGCCAGCAGCGGCGACATAGGGTGGGTCAAAAACATTCAGTACTTC. It codes for CASSGDIGWVKNIQYF.

Details on this clone: Distinct nucleotide sequences in the sample also encode this CDR3. The chain recombines TRBV18 with TRBJ1-6; D call uncertain. Between the trimmed V and J ends, which lost 1 base and 7 bases, there was a span of 8 bases. Germline lookup yields CDR1 KGHSH and CDR2 LQKENI. The CDR3 length is 14 residues. CDR3 region: CASSPQGVNSPLHF. The CDR3 coding sequence is TGTGCCAGCTCACCACAGGGAGTGAATTCACCCCTCCACTTT.

By proportion, this clone is medium-sized. The rearrangement uses TRBV7-9 and TRBJ2-7; 10 bases fit TRBD1. This CDR3 contains 16 residues. Germline lookup yields CDR1 SEHNR and CDR2 FQNEAQ (reference sequence). The trim removed 6 bases at V and 0 bases at J, leaving 8 bases unmatched. CDR3 region: CASRGDRGLYSYEQYF. The CDR3, as DNA: TGTGCCAGCAGGGGCGACAGGGGGCTCTACTCCTACGAGCAGTACTTC.

The chain is built from TRBV11-3 and TRBJ2-3; D is ambiguous. The CDR3 runs 12 residues. With 1 base removed from V and 3 bases from J, the gap between germline ends came to 2 bases. Looked up from germline, CDR1 is SGHNT and CDR2 is YENEEA. The CDR3 region is CASSLGTDTQYF. The CDR3 DNA sequence: TGTGCCAGCAGCTTAGGTACAGATACGCAGTATTTT.

The V gene is TRBV5-5, the J gene TRBJ1-2; D is ambiguous. This CDR3 is built from 13 residues. Looked up from germline, CDR1 is SGHKS and CDR2 is YYEKEE (reference sequence). V dropped 0 bases and J dropped 9 bases, with 12 bases sitting between them. CDR3 DNA sequence: TGTGCCAGCAGCTTGGTGGGGAGGCGCAGCTACACCTTC. This sequence encodes CASSLVGRRSYTF.

This clone was counted once. The V gene is TRBV6-5, the J gene TRBJ2-1; 12 nucleotides agree with TRBD2. Germline values: CDR1 MNHEY, CDR2 SVGAGI. With 5 bases clipped from V and 7 bases from J, the junction kept 6 bases outside the gene matches. This CDR3 comprises 15 residues. CDR3 DNA sequence: TGTGCCAGCAGTAAACTAGCGGGAGGATGGAATGAGCAGTTCTTC. It codes for CASSKLAGGWNEQFF.

The count of this clone is one. The V gene is TRBV5-1, the J gene TRBJ1-4, with no clear D. The CDR3 has 16 residues. Germline CDR1 SGHRS, CDR2 YFSETQ. Deletions cut 5 bases from V and 0 bases from J, with 14 bases between. CDR3: CASRDVTGSTNEKLFF. The CDR3 DNA is TGCGCCAGCAGAGATGTCACGGGGTCAACTAATGAAAAACTGTTTTTT.

The chain joins TRBV6-5 to TRBJ2-7, with 9 bases lining up with TRBD1. The V and J ends lost 5 bases and 3 bases, in that order; junction bases with no gene match: 2. The CDR3 totals 13 residues. Germline V gene data show CDR1 as MNHEY and CDR2 as SVGAGI. CDR3 amino acids: CASSDRGIYEQYF. CDR3 coding DNA: TGTGCCAGCAGTGACAGGGGGATCTACGAGCAGTACTTC.

The chain recombines TRBV5-1 with TRBJ1-1; D unresolved. Germline V CDR1 and CDR2: SGHRS, YFSETQ. The CDR3 has 14 residues. V was pared by 0 bases and J by 2 bases, with 8 bases between. The CDR3 region is CASSLDRLNTEAFF. The DNA for the CDR3 is TGCGCCAGCAGCTTGGACAGACTCAACACTGAAGCTTTCTTT.

The chain recombines TRBV2 with TRBJ1-1; 7 bases line up with TRBD1. The germline gives CDR1 SNHLY, CDR2 FYNNEI. The CDR3 is 14 amino acids. V was clipped by 6 bases and J by 3 bases; unmatched bases: 7. For the CDR3, the DNA is TGTGCCAGCAGAAAAGACAGGGTGGACACTGAAGCTTTCTTT. Translating gives CASRKDRVDTEAFF.